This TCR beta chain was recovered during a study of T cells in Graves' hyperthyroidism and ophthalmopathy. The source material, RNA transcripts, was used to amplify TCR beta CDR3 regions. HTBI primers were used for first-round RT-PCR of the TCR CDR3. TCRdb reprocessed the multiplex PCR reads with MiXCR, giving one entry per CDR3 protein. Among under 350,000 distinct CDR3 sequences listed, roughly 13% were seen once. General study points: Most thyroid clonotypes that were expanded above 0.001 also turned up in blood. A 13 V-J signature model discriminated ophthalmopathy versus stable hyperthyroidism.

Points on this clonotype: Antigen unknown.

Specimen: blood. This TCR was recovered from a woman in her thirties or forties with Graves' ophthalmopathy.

The CDR3 spells CASSLAAAPGGSYEQYF. The CDR3 region has the DNA TGCGCCAGCAGCTTGGCGGCAGCCCCGGGCGGGTCCTACGAGCAGTACTTC. This sequence joins TRBV5-1 and TRBJ2-7; tentative D call: TRBD2 (5 bases). The V gene lost 0 bases and the J gene lost 1 base, with 17 bases spanning the gap. The germline gives CDR1 SGHRS, CDR2 YFSETQ. CDR3 length: 17 amino acids.